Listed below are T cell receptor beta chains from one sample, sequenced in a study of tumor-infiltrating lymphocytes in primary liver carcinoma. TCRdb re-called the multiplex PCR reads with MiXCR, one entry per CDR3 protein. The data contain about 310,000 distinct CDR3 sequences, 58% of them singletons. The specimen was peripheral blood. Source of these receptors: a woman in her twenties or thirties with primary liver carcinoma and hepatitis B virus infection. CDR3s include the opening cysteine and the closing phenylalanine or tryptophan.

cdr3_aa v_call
CASSLFGGRDTEAFF TRBV28
CASNFGKSSNEQFF TRBV11-3
CPSSFTGLTYEQYF TRBV12-3/TRBV12-4
CASSSGLAWYNEQFF TRBV7-9
CANTMSARTGELFF TRBV11-1
CASSLCLGARDGTDTQYF TRBV11-2
CASSLGVGRGNEQFF TRBV11-3
CASSRGGSGGNEQLF TRBV6-2/TRBV6-3
CASSSQPGTSGRNEQFF TRBV6-2/TRBV6-3
CASGYKDSSPYERYF TRBV6-5
CTSSGNRGLYEQYF TRBV11-2